Each of the 28 T cell receptor beta chains below was sequenced from the same sample in a study of T cell responses to AZD1222 COVID-19 vaccine. Using immunoSEQ multiplex PCR, the repertoire was profiled, and TCRdb retains in-frame clones only, with some absent. The sample comprises some 80,000 clones, around 85% of which are singletons, and approximately 7% rests with the top ten. The sample was peripheral blood, taken on day 0 of AZD1222 vaccination. All receptors derive from an adult in good health.

The CDR3 loop reads CASSPRTGYGKLFF. The CDR3 DNA follows: TGTGCCAGCAGCCCACGGACAGGCTATGGAAAACTGTTTTTT. J is TRBJ1-4 and V is TRBV11-2; 7 nucleotides agree with TRBD1. Germline loops: CDR1 SGHAT, CDR2 FQNNGV. The CDR3 runs 14 residues. J gave up 10 bases and V 5 bases, and 10 bases lay outside the gene matches.

In this sample, this clone turned up once. The rearrangement joins TRBV10-3 to TRBJ2-7, with D perhaps matching TRBD1 (6 bases). Trimming cost V 0 bases and J 2 bases, with 8 bases left between them. The CDR3 extends over 14 amino acids. Looked up from germline, CDR1 is ENHRY and CDR2 is SYGVKD. The CDR3 DNA reads TGTGCCATCAGTGAGTCAGCAGGGGCCTACGAGCAGTACTTC. Translation gives CAISESAGAYEQYF.

The J gene is TRBJ1-5, the V gene TRBV19, with a weak D call TRBD1 (5 bases). This CDR3 has 15 residues. The germline V and J ends were trimmed by 3 bases and 7 bases, with 16 bases remaining between them. Looked up from germline, CDR1 is LNHDA and CDR2 is SQIVND (reference sequence). The CDR3 here is CASSMEGLPWQPQHF. In DNA form, the CDR3 reads TGTGCCAGTAGTATGGAGGGGCTACCTTGGCAGCCCCAGCATTTT.

Concerning this clone itself: A junction end diverges from the germline sequence, so it may reflect a read error. This sequence joins TRBV5-5 and TRBJ2-2; perhaps D is TRBD1 or TRBD2 (7 bases each). This CDR3 has 15 residues. Germline V gene sequence: CDR1 SGHKS, CDR2 YYEKEE (reference sequence). The CDR3 loop is CASSWGGQNSGELFF. The CDR3 nucleotides read TGTGCCAGCAGCTGGGGGGGACAGAACTCCGGGGAGCTGTTTTTT.

The V gene is TRBV5-6, the J gene TRBJ2-1; perhaps TRBD1 as D (7 bases). V lost 7 bases and J lost 8, with 28 bases in between. CDR1 and CDR2 from the germline V gene are SGHDT and YYEEEE. This CDR3 contains 17 residues. The CDR3 DNA is TGTGCCAGCCCCCTAACGGACAGGAGGGGTGATAGCGATGAGCAGTTCTTC. Translation: CASPLTDRRGDSDEQFF.

The V and J genes are TRBV9 and TRBJ2-6; 7 bases line up with TRBD1. The ends lost 4 bases at V and 0 bases at J; junction bases unmatched: 4. The CDR3 spans 16 residues. The germline V gene encodes CDR1 SGDLS and CDR2 YYNGEE. CDR3 protein: CASSLGQTSGANVLTF. Written as DNA, the CDR3 is TGTGCCAGCAGCTTGGGACAGACCTCTGGGGCCAACGTCCTGACTTTC.

The V gene is TRBV27, the J gene TRBJ2-7; no reliable D call. CDR1 and CDR2 from the germline V gene are MNHEY and SMNVEV (reference sequence). The V and J ends lost 3 bases and 4 bases respectively, with 16 bases between them. The CDR3 totals 15 residues. Here the CDR3 reads CASSLVGPQLYEQYF. The CDR3 DNA follows: TGTGCCAGCAGTTTGGTAGGGCCCCAGTTGTACGAGCAGTACTTC.

The V gene is TRBV28, the J gene TRBJ1-6; 10 bases map to TRBD1. Germline V gives CDR1 MDHEN, CDR2 SYDVKM. The CDR3 covers 14 residues. With V trimmed by 6 bases and J by 7 bases, 3 bases remained unmatched. In nucleotides, the CDR3 is TGTGCCAGCAGGGGGACAGGGGCAAATTCACCCCTCCACTTT. Protein: CASRGTGANSPLHF.

This chain joins TRBV27 and TRBJ2-1; 9 nucleotides align to TRBD1. With 5 bases clipped from V and 7 bases from J, the junction kept 9 bases outside the gene matches. This CDR3 is built from 15 residues. CDR1 and CDR2 from the germline V gene are MNHEY and SMNVEV (reference sequence). The CDR3 DNA is TGTGCCAGCAGTAAACCGGGACAGGGATCAAATGAGCAGTTCTTC. Its translation: CASSKPGQGSNEQFF.

The chain has TRBV28 and TRBJ2-6; D is unresolved. Between the trimmed V and J ends, which lost 2 bases and 2 bases, there was a span of 10 bases. Germline-derived CDR1 and CDR2 are MDHEN and SYDVKM. The CDR3 runs 16 residues. The CDR3 spells CASSLKGTAGANVLTF. Here the CDR3 DNA reads TGTGCCAGCAGTTTAAAGGGAACGGCTGGGGCCAACGTCCTGACTTTC.

This chain links TRBV6-6 with TRBJ1-2; D ambiguous. CDR3 length equals 13 residues. The V and J ends lost 8 bases and 1 base respectively, with 11 bases between them. The germline gives CDR1 MNHNY, CDR2 SVGAGI (reference sequence). For the CDR3, the DNA is TGTGCCAGCGAGGCCAGGATTAACTATGGCTACACCTTC. Its protein product is CASEARINYGYTF.

The chain uses TRBV29-1 and TRBJ2-7; either TRBD1 or TRBD2 may supply D (6 bases each). Trimming left V 5 bases short and J 6 bases short, with 11 bases between. Germline lookup yields CDR1 SQVTM and CDR2 ANQGSEA. The CDR3 contains 11 residues. CDR3 sequence (DNA): TGCAGCGTTTTACAGGGAGGCGAGCAGTACTTC. It codes for CSVLQGGEQYF.

The rearrangement joins TRBV4-2 to TRBJ2-2; tentative D call: TRBD2 (6 bases). The V gene lost 1 base and the J gene lost 1 base, with 13 bases spanning the gap. The germline V gene encodes CDR1 LGHNA and CDR2 YNFKEQ. The CDR3 loop spans 17 amino acids. The DNA of the CDR3 is TGTGCCAGCAGCCAAGGTCCGGAGGGAATGAACACCGGGGAGCTGTTTTTT. Its translation is CASSQGPEGMNTGELFF.

The rearrangement uses TRBV19 and TRBJ1-5; D is undetermined. Per the germline V gene, CDR1 is LNHDA and CDR2 is SQIVND (reference sequence). V dropped 2 bases and J dropped 7 bases, with 9 bases sitting between them. The CDR3 has 13 residues. This chain's CDR3 is CASSIINRQPQHF. DNA of the CDR3: TGTGCCAGTAGTATAATAAACCGGCAGCCCCAGCATTTT.

The chain couples TRBV30 to TRBJ1-5, with a tentative D call TRBD1 (5 bases). V gave up 2 bases and J gave up 6 bases, with 14 bases separating them. CDR1 GTSNPN and CDR2 SVGIG come from the germline V gene (reference sequence). The CDR3 extends over 14 amino acids. The CDR3 here is CAWSKRGEGQPQHF. CDR3 bases: TGTGCCTGGAGTAAAAGAGGGGAAGGTCAGCCCCAGCATTTT.

This chain links TRBV7-9 with TRBJ2-1; TRBD1 agrees at 7 bases. Trimming took 0 bases from V and 7 from J; bases not matched to a gene: 9. Germline V gene data show CDR1 as SEHNR and CDR2 as FQNEAQ (reference sequence). There are 16 residues in the CDR3. The CDR3 region is CASSLAGTVVQNEQFF. The CDR3 bases are TGTGCCAGCAGCTTAGCGGGGACAGTTGTTCAGAATGAGCAGTTCTTC.

This rearrangement joins TRBV6-5 to TRBJ1-1, with 8 nucleotides matching TRBD1. The length of the CDR3 is 15 residues. V lost 4 bases and J lost 3; bases outside the gene matches: 7. CDR1 and CDR2 from the germline V gene are MNHEY and SVGAGI. CDR3 coding DNA: TGTGCCAGCAGTTCGCTACAGGGGGGGGACACTGAAGCTTTCTTT. It encodes CASSSLQGGDTEAFF.

This chain uses TRBV2 with TRBJ2-3; 10 bases match TRBD1. V was clipped by 8 bases and J by 2 bases; unmatched bases: 7. Germline V gene sequence: CDR1 SNHLY, CDR2 FYNNEI. The CDR3 has 15 amino acids. The DNA of the CDR3 is TGTGCCAGCGGTTCCGGGACAGGGGTCACAGATACGCAGTATTTT. Translation gives CASGSGTGVTDTQYF.

The chain has TRBV20-1 and TRBJ1-1; D is unresolved. The CDR3 extends over 11 amino acids. V was trimmed by 6 bases and J by 5 bases, leaving 10 bases between them. CDR1 is DFQATT and CDR2 is SNEGSKA in the germline V gene (reference sequence). CDR3 coding DNA: TGCAGTGCGGAGGGTGGAACTGAAGCTTTCTTT. Its translation: CSAEGGTEAFF.

This clone occurred once. The gene calls are TRBV7-9 and TRBJ1-6; 8 nucleotides line up with TRBD1. V was pared by 5 bases and J by 5 bases, with 2 bases of the junction left unmatched. The CDR3 runs to 14 residues. From germline, CDR1 is SEHNR and CDR2 FQNEAQ (reference sequence). The chain's CDR3 is CASSQTGDNSPLHF. The CDR3 bases are TGTGCCAGCAGCCAGACAGGGGATAATTCACCCCTCCACTTT.

The V and J genes are TRBV5-1 and TRBJ2-7, with TRBD2 matching 12 bases. V trimming: 5 bases; J trimming: 6 bases; junction bases outside the gene matches: 15. Germline values: CDR1 SGHRS, CDR2 YFSETQ. The CDR3 sequence is 17 residues long. Written as DNA, the CDR3 is TGCGCCAGCAGAGCCACCTTTAGACTAGCGGGAGTAGGCGAGCAGTACTTC. Its protein is CASRATFRLAGVGEQYF. The full variable domain, completed using reference TRBV5-1 and TRBJ2-7, is KAGVTQTPRYLIKTRGQQVTLSCSPISGHRSVSWYQQTPGQGLQFLFEYFSETQRNKGNFPGRFSGRQFSNSRSEMNVSTLELGDSALYLCASRATFRLAGVGEQYFGPGTRLTVT.

V gene TRBV27 combines with J gene TRBJ1-5; the match to TRBD1 covers 7 bases. Germline V lookup: CDR1 MNHEY, CDR2 SMNVEV (reference sequence). The CDR3 contains 14 residues. V dropped 7 bases and J dropped 7; count of bases not matched to a gene: 10. CDR3 coding DNA: TGTGCCAGCACTCCCAGGGGGTTCGGACAGCCCCAGCATTTT. This gives the protein CASTPRGFGQPQHF.

The CDR3 sequence is CASSYLGQESGYTF. CDR3 DNA sequence: TGTGCCAGCAGTTACCTGGGACAGGAATCTGGCTACACCTTC. V and J are TRBV6-6 and TRBJ1-2; 8 bases map to TRBD1. CDR3 length: 14 amino acids. CDR1 is MNHNY, CDR2 SVGAGI, per germline (reference sequence). V shed 2 bases and J 7 bases; nucleotides not matched to a gene: 6.

The V call is TRBV6-2 or TRBV6-3, the J call TRBJ1-1; possibly TRBD1 for D (5 bases). V was clipped by 0 bases and J by 0 bases, with 11 bases between them. This CDR3 spans 16 amino acids. Germline CDR1 is MNHEY and CDR2 is SVGEGT. CDR3 sequence: CASSYSLGVLNTEAFF. The DNA for the CDR3 is TGTGCCAGCAGTTACTCCCTGGGGGTCTTGAACACTGAAGCTTTCTTT.

V and J are TRBV11-2 and TRBJ1-2, with a tentative D call TRBD1 (5 bases). Germline-derived CDR1 and CDR2 are SGHAT and FQNNGV. Between the trimmed V and J ends, which lost 6 bases and 3 bases, there was a span of 11 bases. There are 13 residues in the CDR3. CDR3 sequence (DNA): TGTGCCAGCAGGTCTGGGGGGGACTATGGCTACACCTTC. This translates into CASRSGGDYGYTF.

The chain uses TRBV27 and TRBJ1-4; D is possibly TRBD1 (6 bases). The germline V gene has CDR1 MNHEY and CDR2 SMNVEV (reference sequence). The CDR3 contains 15 residues. V was pared by 5 bases and J by 5 bases, with 15 bases between. The chain's CDR3 is CASSARVGANEKLFF. The CDR3 bases are TGTGCCAGCAGTGCCAGGGTGGGGGCGAATGAAAAACTGTTTTTT.

The rearrangement joins TRBV29-1 to TRBJ2-2; D not certain. The CDR3 consists of 16 residues. Germline assignment: CDR1 SQVTM and CDR2 ANQGSEA. With 4 bases removed from V and 3 bases from J, the gap between germline ends came to 18 bases. The CDR3 spells CSVGARFMGDTGELFF. Here the CDR3 DNA reads TGCAGCGTTGGGGCCCGGTTCATGGGTGACACCGGGGAGCTGTTTTTT.

The chain combines TRBV12-3 or TRBV12-4 with TRBJ2-3; 7 bases fit TRBD1. The trim removed 0 bases at V and 11 bases at J, leaving 2 bases unmatched. The CDR3 sequence is 12 residues long. The CDR3 DNA reads TGTGCCAGCAGTTTAGCACCAGGGGGGCAGTATTTT. Encoded protein: CASSLAPGGQYF.